The 20 T cell receptor beta chains presented below share a single source sample, sequenced in a study of T cell responses to AZD1222 COVID-19 vaccine. Sequencing was performed with immunoSEQ multiplex PCR; in TCRdb, only in-frame clones are kept and a portion is missing. In the table there are roughly 190,000 clones, roughly 90% of which are singletons. The sequencing used peripheral blood, collected 28 days after the second AZD1222 dose. Receptors were obtained from an adult who received the AZD1222 COVID-19 vaccine.

The chain employs TRBV27 and TRBJ1-2, with TRBD1 as a possible D gene (6 bases). Germline loops: CDR1 MNHEY, CDR2 SMNVEV (reference sequence). The CDR3 loop spans 16 amino acids. V shed 5 bases and J shed 0 bases, with 16 bases lying between them. CDR3 residues: CASSTSGDPPNYGYTF. The CDR3 DNA reads as TGTGCCAGCAGTACTTCAGGGGATCCCCCTAACTATGGCTACACCTTC.

This clone appeared once. The chain combines TRBV19 with TRBJ1-5, with D tentatively TRBD1 (5 bases). The germline V gene encodes CDR1 LNHDA and CDR2 SQIVND (reference sequence). Trimming cost V 8 bases and J 2 bases, with 19 bases left between them. The CDR3 totals 16 residues. The CDR3 protein is CASGRGGSGGNQPQHF. The CDR3, as DNA: TGTGCCAGTGGCCGGGGGGGTTCTGGGGGCAATCAGCCCCAGCATTTT.

The chain recombines TRBV7-6 with TRBJ2-5; 7 bases align to TRBD1. The germline gives CDR1 SGHVS, CDR2 FNYEAQ. Losses at the gene ends were 5 bases for V and 0 bases for J; bases not matched to a gene: 9. This CDR3 spans 16 amino acids. The CDR3 DNA is TGTGCCAGCAGCGGAACGGGACAGCGATACCAAGAGACCCAGTACTTC. This encodes CASSGTGQRYQETQYF.

V gene TRBV18 combines with J gene TRBJ1-5; D is perhaps TRBD1 (5 bases). Trimming stripped 6 bases from V and 1 base from J, with 22 bases between. This CDR3 region has 18 residues. Germline V gives CDR1 KGHSH, CDR2 LQKENI. The CDR3 loop reads CASSSSRRAAGSNQPQHF. The CDR3, as DNA: TGTGCCAGCTCTTCCAGCCGCAGGGCAGCGGGGAGCAATCAGCCCCAGCATTTT.

The chain uses TRBV28 and TRBJ1-2; unclear D gene. CDR3 size: 12 residues. Trimming removed 8 bases from V and 2 bases from J, with 9 bases in between. The V gene's germline CDR1 is MDHEN and CDR2 SYDVKM. CDR3 sequence reads: CASLRGNYGYTF. The CDR3 region has the DNA TGTGCCAGCCTCCGAGGGAACTATGGCTACACCTTC.

The rearrangement joins TRBV11-3 to TRBJ1-4, with a tentative D call TRBD1 (5 bases). Trimming took 5 bases from V and 5 from J, leaving 15 bases between them. The CDR3 totals 15 residues. Germline V lookup: CDR1 SGHNT, CDR2 YENEEA. CDR3 amino acids: CASSPVPGRNEKLFF. CDR3 DNA: TGTGCCAGCAGCCCCGTACCGGGACGGAATGAAAAACTGTTTTTT.

The rearrangement uses TRBV5-5 and TRBJ2-2; a weak D match, TRBD2 (6 bases). The V gene lost 3 bases and the J gene lost 6 bases, with 21 bases spanning the gap. The CDR3 extends over 17 amino acids. From germline, CDR1 is SGHKS and CDR2 YYEKEE (reference sequence). The CDR3 DNA is TGTGCCAGCAGCTGGACCGGAGGAGGGCGAAAGTCCGGGGAGCTGTTTTTT. Amino acid sequence: CASSWTGGGRKSGELFF.

This clone has a single count. The chain couples TRBV6-6 to TRBJ2-7; D is unresolved. Trimming removed 6 bases at V and 2 bases at J, with 11 bases between. Germline V lookup: CDR1 MNHNY, CDR2 SVGAGI (reference sequence). CDR3 length equals 13 residues. CDR3 loop: CASRNTGPYEQYF. CDR3 nucleotide sequence: TGTGCCAGCAGAAACACCGGGCCCTACGAGCAGTACTTC.

V and J are TRBV6-5 and TRBJ2-7; D is possibly TRBD2 (6 bases). V was pared by 5 bases and J by 2 bases, with 16 bases between. CDR3 size: 15 residues. The V gene's germline CDR1 is MNHEY and CDR2 SVGAGI. The CDR3 DNA reads TGTGCCAGCAGTCCCGGGACTTTAGGAGCCTACGAGCAGTACTTC. It specifies CASSPGTLGAYEQYF.

The chain couples TRBV28 to TRBJ2-7; D remains unclear. The CDR3 runs to 12 residues. Germline assignment: CDR1 MDHEN and CDR2 SYDVKM. With 6 bases removed from V and 3 bases from J, the gap between germline ends came to 9 bases. CDR3 protein: CASSHDHYEQYF. The DNA for the CDR3 is TGTGCCAGCAGCCACGACCACTACGAGCAGTACTTC.

The chain has TRBV10-2 and TRBJ2-7; possibly TRBD1 for D (6 bases). CDR3 length equals 14 residues. V was pared by 7 bases and J by 0 bases, with 13 bases between. Germline lookup yields CDR1 WSHSY and CDR2 SAAADI. The chain's CDR3 is CASTGTSRSYEQYF. CDR3 DNA: TGCGCCAGCACCGGGACATCGCGCTCCTACGAGCAGTACTTC.

The chain carries TRBV24-1 and TRBJ2-5, with D maybe TRBD1 (6 bases). This CDR3 contains 15 residues. V lost 2 bases and J 3 bases, leaving 12 bases between the germline ends. Per the germline V gene, CDR1 is KGHDR and CDR2 is SFDVKD. The CDR3 sequence is CATSDSGVGKETQYF. The CDR3 region has the DNA TGTGCCACCAGTGATTCAGGGGTTGGGAAAGAGACCCAGTACTTC.

V gene TRBV6-5 combines with J gene TRBJ1-2; D is ambiguous. The germline V gene encodes CDR1 MNHEY and CDR2 SVGAGI. Trimming removed 0 bases from V and 3 bases from J, with 11 bases in between. The CDR3 covers 15 residues. The DNA for the CDR3 is TGTGCCAGCAGTTACTCGATAACAGAGTACTATGGCTACACCTTC. Its translation is CASSYSITEYYGYTF.

The V gene is TRBV27, the J gene TRBJ1-4, with TRBD1 identical over 8 bases. The V segment lost 6 bases and the J segment 7 bases; nucleotides outside the gene matches: 16. Germline V lookup: CDR1 MNHEY, CDR2 SMNVEV (reference sequence). This CDR3 has 17 amino acids. The CDR3 DNA reads TGTGCCAGCAGCGGAGTCCCGGGACAGGTACATGCTGAAAAACTGTTTTTT. The encoded protein is CASSGVPGQVHAEKLFF.

The chain links TRBV2 to TRBJ2-2, with D possibly being TRBD2 (6 bases). Per the germline V gene, CDR1 is SNHLY and CDR2 is FYNNEI. The CDR3 sequence is 12 residues long. Trimming took off 7 bases at V and 3 bases at J, with 6 bases between the two ends. The CDR3 DNA follows: TGTGCCAGCACGGGGGACACCGGGGAGCTGTTTTTT. This encodes CASTGDTGELFF.

This chain uses TRBV28 with TRBJ2-7; no firm D call. The ends were cut back, 6 bases at V and 3 bases at J, with 9 bases in the middle. The length of the CDR3 is 12 residues. The germline V gene encodes CDR1 MDHEN and CDR2 SYDVKM. The CDR3 nucleotides are TGTGCCAGCAGCCGTGAAATCTACGAGCAGTACTTC. It yields the protein CASSREIYEQYF.

The chain has TRBV2 and TRBJ2-5, with unresolved D. CDR1 is SNHLY, CDR2 FYNNEI, per germline. Deletions cut 4 bases from V and 4 bases from J, with 10 bases between. The CDR3 length is 13 residues. CDR3 sequence: CASSAYLGETQYF. DNA for the CDR3: TGTGCCAGCAGTGCCTACCTTGGAGAGACCCAGTACTTC.

V is TRBV27 and J is TRBJ2-7, with D tentatively TRBD1 (5 bases). The V end lost 5 bases, the J end lost 0 bases, and 11 bases lay between the germline ends. The CDR3 contains 14 residues. CDR1 and CDR2 from the germline V gene are MNHEY and SMNVEV (reference sequence). This CDR3 reads CASSGQGASYEQYF. The CDR3 coding sequence is TGTGCCAGCAGTGGGCAGGGCGCCTCCTACGAGCAGTACTTC.

The chain combines TRBV30 with TRBJ1-3; unclear D gene. The V gene's germline CDR1 is GTSNPN and CDR2 SVGIG (reference sequence). There are 11 residues in the CDR3. The CDR3 nucleotides read TGTGCGCTTGCAGAGCGAAACACCATATATTTT. It is translated as CALAERNTIYF.

The chain is built from TRBV4-3 and TRBJ2-3; 9 bases line up with TRBD2. The CDR3 has 16 residues. The J segment lost 1 base and the V segment lost 1 base, leaving 3 bases of the junction unmatched. Per the germline V gene, CDR1 is LGHNA and CDR2 is YSLEER. For the CDR3, the DNA is TGCGCCAGCAGCCAAGGGACTAGCGCCCGCACAGATACGCAGTATTTT. Translation gives CASSQGTSARTDTQYF.